The sequence of this T cell receptor (beta chain) was determined in a study of blood T cell repertoires in COVID-19. On the study more broadly: Whether acute or convalescent, the COVID-19 samples came from the United States, Italy and Spain. PBMCs, B-cell-depleted T cells, or T cells were the source of the cDNA or gDNA that made up the material.

Germline assignment: CDR1 MDHEN and CDR2 SYDVKM. The CDR3 is made up of 15 amino acids. V shed 5 bases and J shed 4 bases, with 15 bases lying between them. This clone was picked up many times. Original handling: Estimation of nucleated cell counts relied on the amplification of reference gene primers. The assay was immunoSEQ multiplex PCR, and TCRdb's table has in-frame clones only and misses some. V, J and clone size derive from that table, while D and trimming were established from the DNA sequence. Of some 130,000 clones listed, about 78% are singletons. The specimen sequenced was peripheral blood. The chain carries TRBV28 and TRBJ1-5, with D perhaps TRBD1 (5 bases). This TCR was recovered from a man between 60 and 75 years old who had recovered from COVID-19. The CDR3: CASSPLTGLNQPQHF. The CDR3 DNA reads TGTGCCAGCAGTCCCCTTACAGGTCTTAATCAGCCCCAGCATTTT.